A selection of T cell receptor beta chains follows, all from one sample in a study of blood T cell repertoires in COVID-19. Produced via immunoSEQ multiplex PCR; TCRdb's table is partial and in-frame only. The table lists some 140,000 clones, 84% of them singletons. Material for sequencing was PBMCs or T cells enriched from blood (not recorded which). These receptors were obtained from a man aged 40-49 years with acute COVID-19. CDR3s include the opening cysteine and the closing phenylalanine or tryptophan. D genes are given only for firm matches. Size tells how often a clone was seen (once, few, many) or the class of an expanded clone, and some rows leave it out.

D gene	V gene	clone size	J gene	CDR3 protein	CDR3 DNA
TRBD2	TRBV5-5	-	TRBJ2-2	CASTLRELATTGELFF	TGTGCCAGCACCCTAAGGGAACTAGCGACCACCGGGGAGCTGTTTTTT
-	TRBV28	-	TRBJ1-1	CASSPGLLEAFF	TGTGCCAGCAGTCCCGGACTCCTTGAAGCTTTCTTT
-	TRBV6-5	few	TRBJ1-5	CASRGRWNQPQHF	TGTGCCAGCCGCGGGCGGTGGAATCAGCCCCAGCATTTT
-	TRBV6-4	-	TRBJ1-1	CASSEQQNTEAFF	TGTGCCAGCAGTGAACAGCAGAACACTGAAGCTTTCTTT
-	TRBV3-1/TRBV3-2	-	TRBJ2-7	CASSQDRWPYEQYF	TGTGCCAGCAGCCAAGACAGGTGGCCTTACGAGCAGTACTTC
-	TRBV9	-	TRBJ1-3	CASSVEGAGNTIYF	TGTGCCAGCAGCGTGGAAGGAGCCGGAAACACCATATATTTT
TRBD1	TRBV19	-	TRBJ2-2	CASSPSSGTGNTGELFF	TGTGCCAGTAGTCCTTCCTCCGGGACAGGGAACACCGGGGAGCTGTTTTTT
-	TRBV18	-	TRBJ2-5	CASSEQQETQYF	TGTGCCAGCTCCGAACAGCAAGAGACCCAGTACTTC
TRBD2	TRBV7-2	-	TRBJ2-1	CASSFGASGGAQNEQFF	TGTGCCAGCAGCTTTGGGGCTAGCGGGGGGGCCCAAAATGAGCAGTTCTTC
-	TRBV7-2	-	TRBJ1-1	CASSFGIGRGTEAFF	TGTGCCAGCAGCTTCGGAATTGGACGGGGCACTGAAGCTTTCTTT
TRBD1	TRBV5-1	once	TRBJ1-5	CASSPGTGNSHGNQPQHF	TGCGCCAGCAGCCCCGGGACAGGGAACTCCCATGGCAATCAGCCCCAGCATTTT
-	TRBV7-2	-	TRBJ1-1	CASSSEGEAFF	TGTGCCAGCAGCTCGGAGGGTGAAGCTTTCTTT
-	TRBV12-3/TRBV12-4	once	TRBJ1-2	CASSPGSYGYTF	TGTGCCAGCAGCCCCGGGAGCTATGGCTACACCTTC
TRBD1	TRBV12-5	-	TRBJ2-2	CASVPGQGYTGELFF	TGTGCTAGTGTTCCGGGACAGGGGTACACCGGGGAGCTGTTTTTT
-	TRBV4-2	few	TRBJ1-6	CASSLTGSNAPLHF	TGTGCCAGCAGCCTTACAGGGTCTAACGCACCCCTCCACTTT
TRBD1	TRBV7-3	-	TRBJ1-2	CASSLTGGNGYTF	TGTGCCAGCAGCTTGACAGGGGGTAATGGCTACACCTTC
TRBD2	TRBV5-4	-	TRBJ2-7	CASSSPTSGRVEQYF	TGTGCCAGCAGCTCTCCCACTAGCGGGAGGGTCGAGCAGTACTTC
-	TRBV3-1/TRBV3-2	-	TRBJ1-1	CASSQTKDNEAFF	TGTGCCAGCAGCCAAACCAAGGACAATGAAGCTTTCTTT
TRBD1	TRBV24-1	-	TRBJ1-2	CATVRQGVNYGYTF	TGTGCCACCGTTCGACAGGGCGTGAACTATGGCTACACCTTC
-	TRBV7-2	-	TRBJ2-7	CASSSILATSYEQYF	TGTGCCAGCAGCTCCATCCTAGCGACCTCCTACGAGCAGTACTTC
TRBD2	TRBV2	-	TRBJ2-1	CASISGTSGRTNEQFF	TGTGCCAGCATCTCCGGGACTAGCGGGAGGACCAATGAGCAGTTCTTC
-	TRBV18	-	TRBJ2-2	CASSPFVGNTGELFF	TGTGCCAGCTCACCATTTGTCGGGAACACCGGGGAGCTGTTTTTT
-	TRBV5-4	few	TRBJ2-7	CASSLLAGSYEQYF	TGTGCCAGCAGCTTATTGGCAGGGTCCTACGAGCAGTACTTC
-	TRBV6-1	-	TRBJ2-1	CASSEEPPDEQFF	TGTGCCAGCAGTGAGGAGCCCCCGGATGAGCAGTTCTTC
-	TRBV5-1	-	TRBJ2-7	CASSFQGSYEQYF	TGCGCCAGCAGCTTTCAGGGCTCCTACGAGCAGTACTTC
-	TRBV12-3/TRBV12-4	-	TRBJ1-5	CASSLGGQPQHF	TGTGCCAGCAGTTTAGGCGGTCAGCCCCAGCATTTT